This T cell receptor (beta chain) came from a study of early T cells in non-severe SARS-CoV-2 infection. Trimming stripped 9 bases from V and 1 base from J, with 18 bases between. The CDR3 spans 15 residues. Per germline, CDR1 MNHNS and CDR2 SASEGT. TCRdb re-derived calls from the 5' RACE reads in MiXCR, one entry per CDR3 protein. The table records under 70,000 distinct CDR3 sequences, more than 9.5% of them present only once. Ten or more counts support this clonotype. This TCR was sampled from an adult who was a healthcare worker with PCR-confirmed SARS-CoV-2 infection or an uninfected control (not recorded which). Sequenced input: whole blood. The chain is built from TRBV6-1 and TRBJ2-5; TRBD1 might be the D (5 bases). This chain's CDR3 is CASRGHSGIQETQYF. The CDR3 region has the DNA TGTGCCAGTAGAGGACACAGTGGAATCCAAGAGACCCAGTACTTC.